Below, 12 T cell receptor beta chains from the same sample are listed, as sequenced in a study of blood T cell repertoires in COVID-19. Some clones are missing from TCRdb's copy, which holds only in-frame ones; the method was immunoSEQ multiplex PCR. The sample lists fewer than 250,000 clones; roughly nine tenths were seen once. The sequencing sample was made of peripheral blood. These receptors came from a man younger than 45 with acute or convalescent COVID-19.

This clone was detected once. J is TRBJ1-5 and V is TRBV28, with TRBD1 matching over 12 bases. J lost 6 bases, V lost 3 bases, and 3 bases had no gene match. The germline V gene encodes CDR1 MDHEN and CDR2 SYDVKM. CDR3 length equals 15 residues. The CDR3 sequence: CASSLGTGGGQPQHF. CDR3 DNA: TGTGCCAGCAGTTTGGGGACAGGGGGCGGTCAGCCCCAGCATTTT.

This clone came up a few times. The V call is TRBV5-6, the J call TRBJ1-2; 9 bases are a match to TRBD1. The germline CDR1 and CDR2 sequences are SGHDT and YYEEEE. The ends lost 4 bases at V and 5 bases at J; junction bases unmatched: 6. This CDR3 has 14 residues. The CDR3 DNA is TGTGCCAGCAGCCGGACAGGGGAGGGGTATGGCTACACCTTC. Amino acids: CASSRTGEGYGYTF.

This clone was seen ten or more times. The CDR3 DNA reads as TGTGCCAGCAGCTTTGTCGGCGGGGGGCTCATCTACAATGAGCAGTTCTTC. Protein product: CASSFVGGGLIYNEQFF. The chain joins TRBV5-4 to TRBJ2-1; the match to TRBD2 covers 8 bases. After removal of 2 bases from V and 3 bases from J, the junction contained 10 bases not matched to a gene. The CDR3 covers 17 residues. Germline values: CDR1 SGHNT, CDR2 YYREEE (reference sequence).

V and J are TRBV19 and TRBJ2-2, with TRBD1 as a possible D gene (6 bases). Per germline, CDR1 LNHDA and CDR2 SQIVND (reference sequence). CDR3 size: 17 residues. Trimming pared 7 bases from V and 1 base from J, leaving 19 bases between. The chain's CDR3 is CASTRIPGQGNTGELFF. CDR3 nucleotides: TGTGCCAGTACCCGAATCCCGGGACAAGGGAACACCGGGGAGCTGTTTTTT.

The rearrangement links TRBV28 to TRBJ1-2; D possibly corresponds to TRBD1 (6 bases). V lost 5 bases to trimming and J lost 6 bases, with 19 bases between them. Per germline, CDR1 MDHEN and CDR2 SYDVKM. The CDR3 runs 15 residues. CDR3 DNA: TGTGCCAGCAGTCGCACCAGCACAGGGTCTAATGGCTACACCTTC. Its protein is CASSRTSTGSNGYTF.

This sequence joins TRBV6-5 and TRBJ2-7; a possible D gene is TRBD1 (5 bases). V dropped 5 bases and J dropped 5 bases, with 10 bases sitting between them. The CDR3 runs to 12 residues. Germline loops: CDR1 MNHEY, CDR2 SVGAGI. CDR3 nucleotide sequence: TGTGCCAGCAGTACAGGCTACCACGAGCAGTACTTC. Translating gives CASSTGYHEQYF.

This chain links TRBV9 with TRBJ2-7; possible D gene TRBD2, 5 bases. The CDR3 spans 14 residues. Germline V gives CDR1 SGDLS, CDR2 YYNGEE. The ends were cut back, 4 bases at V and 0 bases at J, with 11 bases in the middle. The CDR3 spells CASSPGGSSYEQYF. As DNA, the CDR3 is TGTGCCAGCAGCCCCGGCGGGTCCTCCTACGAGCAGTACTTC. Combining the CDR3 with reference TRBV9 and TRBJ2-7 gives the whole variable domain DSGVTQTPKHLITATGQRVTLRCSPRSGDLSVYWYQQSLDQGLQFLIQYYNGEERAKGNILERFSAQQFPDLHSELNLSSLELGDSALYFCASSPGGSSYEQYFGPGTRLTVT.

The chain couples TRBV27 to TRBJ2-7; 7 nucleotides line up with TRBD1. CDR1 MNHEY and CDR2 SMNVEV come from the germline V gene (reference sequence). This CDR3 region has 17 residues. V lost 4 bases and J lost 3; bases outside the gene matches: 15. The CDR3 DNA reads TGTGCCAGCAGTTCGACAGGGTCGATGGGGAGTTTCTACGAGCAGTACTTC. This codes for CASSSTGSMGSFYEQYF.

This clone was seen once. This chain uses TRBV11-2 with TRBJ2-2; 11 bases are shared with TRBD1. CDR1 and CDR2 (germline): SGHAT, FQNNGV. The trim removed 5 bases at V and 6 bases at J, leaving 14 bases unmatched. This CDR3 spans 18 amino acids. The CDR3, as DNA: TGTGCCAGCAGCCCCAGACTCCGGGACAGGGGGGCGTCCGGGGAGCTGTTTTTT. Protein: CASSPRLRDRGASGELFF.

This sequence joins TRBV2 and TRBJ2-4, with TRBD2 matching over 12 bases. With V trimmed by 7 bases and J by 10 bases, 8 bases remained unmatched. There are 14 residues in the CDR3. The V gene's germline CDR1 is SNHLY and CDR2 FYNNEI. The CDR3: CASTSTSGRGIQYF. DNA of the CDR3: TGTGCCAGCACTTCGACTAGCGGGAGAGGAATTCAGTACTTC.

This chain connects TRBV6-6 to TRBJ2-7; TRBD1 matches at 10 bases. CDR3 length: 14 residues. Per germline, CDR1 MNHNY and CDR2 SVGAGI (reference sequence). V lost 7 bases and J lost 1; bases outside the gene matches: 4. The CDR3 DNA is TGTGCCAGCATCGGGACAGGGGTGTCCTACGAGCAGTACTTC. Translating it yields CASIGTGVSYEQYF.

CDR3 nucleotide sequence: TGTGCCAGCTCACCAGGGGAGTCGAGGTATGGCTACACCTTC. It is translated as CASSPGESRYGYTF. The chain combines TRBV18 with TRBJ1-2; D call uncertain. Trimming removed 2 bases at V and 5 bases at J, with 12 bases between. CDR3 size: 14 residues. Germline V gene lookup returns CDR1 KGHSH and CDR2 LQKENI.